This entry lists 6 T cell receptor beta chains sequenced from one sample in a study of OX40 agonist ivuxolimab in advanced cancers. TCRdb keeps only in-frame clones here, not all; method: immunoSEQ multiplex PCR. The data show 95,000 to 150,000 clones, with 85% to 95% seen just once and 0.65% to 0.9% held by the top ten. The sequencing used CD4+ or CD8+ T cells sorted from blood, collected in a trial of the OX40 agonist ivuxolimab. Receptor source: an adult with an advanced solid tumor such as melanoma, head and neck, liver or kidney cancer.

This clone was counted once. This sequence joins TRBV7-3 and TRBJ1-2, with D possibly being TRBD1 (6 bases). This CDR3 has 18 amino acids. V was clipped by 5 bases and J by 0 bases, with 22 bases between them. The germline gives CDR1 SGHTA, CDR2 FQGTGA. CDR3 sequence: CASSQTMGHLGANYGYTF. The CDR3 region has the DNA TGTGCCAGCAGCCAGACCATGGGACACTTGGGCGCTAACTATGGCTACACCTTC. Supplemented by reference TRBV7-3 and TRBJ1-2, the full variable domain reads GAGVSQTPSNKVTEKGKYVELRCDPISGHTALYWYRQSLGQGPEFLIYFQGTGAADDSGLPNDRFFAVRPEGSVSTLKIQRTERGDSAVYLCASSQTMGHLGANYGYTFGSGTRLTVV.

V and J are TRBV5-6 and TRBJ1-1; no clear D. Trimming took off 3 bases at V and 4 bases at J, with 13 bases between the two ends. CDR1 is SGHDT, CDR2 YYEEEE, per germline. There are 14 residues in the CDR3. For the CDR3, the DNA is TGTGCCAGCAGCTCAAGACTGATACTCACTGAAGCTTTCTTT. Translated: CASSSRLILTEAFF.

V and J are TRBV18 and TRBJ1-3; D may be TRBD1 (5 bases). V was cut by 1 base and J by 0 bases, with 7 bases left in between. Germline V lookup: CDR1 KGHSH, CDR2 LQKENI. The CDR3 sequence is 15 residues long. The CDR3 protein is CASSPQQASGNTIYF. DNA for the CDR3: TGTGCCAGCTCACCACAACAGGCCTCTGGAAACACCATATATTTT.

CDR3 DNA sequence: TGCGCCAGCAGCCACTTAATCAGCCATGAGCAGTTCTTC. Amino acids: CASSHLISHEQFF. The chain uses TRBV4-1 and TRBJ2-1; D unresolved. The length of the CDR3 is 13 residues. Germline V gives CDR1 MGHRA, CDR2 YSYEKL. Trimming stripped 3 bases from V and 8 bases from J, with 11 bases between.

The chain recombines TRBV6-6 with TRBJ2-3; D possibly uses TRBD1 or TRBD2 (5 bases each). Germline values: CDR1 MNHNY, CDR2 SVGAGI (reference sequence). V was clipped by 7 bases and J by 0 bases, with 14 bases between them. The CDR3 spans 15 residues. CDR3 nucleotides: TGTGCCAGCACCACCCGGGGCGGGAGCACAGATACGCAGTATTTT. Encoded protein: CASTTRGGSTDTQYF.

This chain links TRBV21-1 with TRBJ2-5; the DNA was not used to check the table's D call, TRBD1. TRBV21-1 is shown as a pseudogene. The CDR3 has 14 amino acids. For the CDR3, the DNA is TGTGCCAGCAGCAAAAATCCCAGCCAAGAGACCCAGTACTTC. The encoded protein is CASSKNPSQETQYF.